These 15 T cell receptor beta chains originate from one sample sequenced in a study of blood T cell repertoires in COVID-19. Profiling relied on immunoSEQ multiplex PCR, and the TCRdb table lists in-frame clones only, not all of them. The sample yields 400,000 or so clones, 80% to 90% seen once. The sample consisted of peripheral blood. The source is a man in his late teens or twenties with COVID-19, enrolled during active disease.

This chain uses TRBV6-6 with TRBJ2-5; D ambiguous. CDR3 size: 13 residues. Trimming pared 0 bases from V and 4 bases from J, leaving 6 bases between. Germline CDR1 reads MNHNY; CDR2 reads SVGAGI (reference sequence). Here the CDR3 DNA reads TGTGCCAGCAGTTACTCGACTTCAGAGACCCAGTACTTC. Amino acids: CASSYSTSETQYF.

J is TRBJ2-2 and V is TRBV19; 8 positions match TRBD1. Germline CDR1 reads LNHDA; CDR2 reads SQIVND (reference sequence). Trimming took 6 bases from V and 3 from J; bases not matched to a gene: 6. CDR3 size: 15 residues. The CDR3 loop reads CASRSDRVHTGELFF. In nucleotides, the CDR3 is TGTGCCAGTAGATCGGACAGGGTTCACACCGGGGAGCTGTTTTTT.

Concerning this clone: Other DNA sequences in the sample encode the same CDR3. V gene TRBV6-1 combines with J gene TRBJ1-1; D possibly corresponds to TRBD1 (5 bases). CDR1 is MNHNS, CDR2 SASEGT, per germline. V shed 3 bases and J shed 4 bases, with 12 bases lying between them. This CDR3 region has 14 residues. The CDR3 nucleotides read TGTGCCAGCAGTGATCGGGGGAGGGGCACTGAAGCTTTCTTT. The encoded protein is CASSDRGRGTEAFF.

V is TRBV5-1 and J is TRBJ2-3; TRBD2 agrees at 8 bases. CDR1 and CDR2 (germline): SGHRS, YFSETQ. CDR3 size: 15 residues. Germline trimming cut 0 bases from V and 6 bases from J; bases unmatched to any gene: 6. CDR3 DNA: TGCGCCAGCAGCTTGGAAGGCGGGAGGACCGATACGCAGTATTTT. Its protein product is CASSLEGGRTDTQYF.

The chain couples TRBV5-1 to TRBJ2-7; tentatively, D is TRBD1 (6 bases). CDR3 length: 15 amino acids. Trimming took 4 bases from V and 4 from J, leaving 18 bases between them. CDR1 and CDR2 (germline): SGHRS, YFSETQ. CDR3 protein: CASSSQQGGAYEQYF. CDR3 nucleotide sequence: TGCGCCAGCAGCAGCCAACAGGGTGGAGCTTACGAGCAGTACTTC.

The V and J genes are TRBV7-8 and TRBJ2-1; D is perhaps TRBD2 (6 bases). This CDR3 has 18 residues. V lost 1 base and J lost 2, with 18 bases in between. Germline V gene lookup returns CDR1 SGHVS and CDR2 FQNEAQ. The CDR3 spells CASSLGEAVGWAYNEQFF. The CDR3 bases are TGTGCCAGCAGCTTAGGGGAGGCGGTGGGTTGGGCCTACAATGAGCAGTTCTTC.

This clone is a singleton in its sample. The chain is built from TRBV6-5 and TRBJ2-7; 9 bases are a match to TRBD2. The germline gives CDR1 MNHEY, CDR2 SVGAGI. The CDR3 loop spans 15 amino acids. The J segment lost 3 bases and the V segment lost 6 bases, leaving 9 bases of the junction unmatched. DNA of the CDR3: TGTGCCAGCAGCTCCACCGGGACTAGCATCTACGAGCAGTACTTC. This encodes CASSSTGTSIYEQYF.

This clone was seen repeatedly, ten times or more. The rearrangement joins TRBV10-3 to TRBJ2-3; maybe TRBD1 (6 bases). Germline lookup yields CDR1 ENHRY and CDR2 SYGVKD. V gave up 6 bases and J gave up 2 bases, with 12 bases separating them. This CDR3 has 14 residues. Written as DNA, the CDR3 is TGTGCCATCAGGACAGGTGGAGACACAGATACGCAGTATTTT. It encodes CAIRTGGDTDTQYF.

The V call is TRBV7-2, the J call TRBJ2-7, with D perhaps TRBD2 (6 bases). Germline assignment: CDR1 SGHTA and CDR2 FQGNSA. CDR3 size: 16 residues. V was cut by 5 bases and J by 3 bases, with 20 bases left in between. The CDR3 reads CASSPQGGRAVYEQYF. CDR3 sequence (DNA): TGTGCCAGCAGCCCCCAAGGAGGGAGAGCGGTCTACGAGCAGTACTTC.

The chain uses TRBV4-1 and TRBJ2-1, with 9 bases aligning to TRBD1. Per the germline V gene, CDR1 is MGHRA and CDR2 is YSYEKL. The CDR3 has 13 amino acids. The J segment lost 16 bases and the V segment lost 0 bases, leaving 7 bases of the junction unmatched. In nucleotides, the CDR3 is TGCGCCAGCAGCCAAGATCCCGGACAGGGGATCTTCTTC. This translates into CASSQDPGQGIFF.

This clone was counted once. The genes are TRBV2 and TRBJ2-5; TRBD2 might be the D (5 bases). The CDR3 spans 14 residues. The germline CDR1 and CDR2 sequences are SNHLY and FYNNEI. Trimming cost V 2 bases and J 5 bases, with 12 bases left between them. This chain's CDR3 is CASSEIAGKETQYF. The CDR3 DNA sequence: TGTGCCAGCAGTGAAATTGCGGGCAAGGAGACCCAGTACTTC. Combining the CDR3 with reference TRBV2 and TRBJ2-5 gives the whole variable domain EPEVTQTPSHQVTQMGQEVILRCVPISNHLYFYWYRQILGQKVEFLVSFYNNEISEKSEIFDDQFSVERPDGSNFTLKIRSTKLEDSAMYFCASSEIAGKETQYFGPGTRLLVL.

In its sample, this clone was seen once. The chain employs TRBV30 and TRBJ1-1, with TRBD1 matching 7 bases. The CDR3 has 16 amino acids. Germline loops: CDR1 GTSNPN, CDR2 SVGIG (reference sequence). V shed 0 bases, J shed 9 bases, and the junction held 16 bases outside the gene matches. CDR3 amino acids: CAWSVQGLGGYDKAFF. In DNA form, the CDR3 reads TGTGCCTGGAGTGTACAGGGTTTAGGGGGCTACGACAAAGCTTTCTTT.

V gene TRBV6-5 combines with J gene TRBJ1-2; D gene unclear. Trimming removed 6 bases from V and 3 bases from J, with 17 bases in between. The CDR3 is 15 amino acids. Germline CDR1 and CDR2: MNHEY and SVGAGI. The CDR3 nucleotides are TGTGCCAGCAGACCTCCGGGCCCGAGGGACTATGGCTACACCTTC. It translates to CASRPPGPRDYGYTF.

The chain links TRBV24-1 to TRBJ2-5, with D possibly TRBD1 on 6 matching bases. Trimming shortened V by 6 bases and J by 1 base, and 14 bases separated the two germline ends. The CDR3 runs 15 residues. Germline CDR1 and CDR2: KGHDR and SFDVKD. CDR3 region: CATSSGQQVQETQYF. The CDR3 region has the DNA TGTGCCACCAGTAGTGGACAGCAGGTCCAAGAGACCCAGTACTTC.

This clone has at least ten counts. The germline gene is not matched at one end of the junction; a read error may be the cause. The genes are TRBV6-1 and TRBJ1-1; 7 bases map to TRBD1. The germline V gene encodes CDR1 MNHNS and CDR2 SASEGT. The CDR3 loop spans 14 amino acids. CDR3 nucleotides: TGTGCCAGCAGCGAAGGGGGCCCGAACACTGAAGCTTTCTTT. It is translated as CASSEGGPNTEAFF.